Shown below are 32 T cell receptor beta chains from a single sample sequenced in a study of identical twins (dated by TCRdb to 2015 to 2016). The library came from 5' RACE. For sequencing, an Illumina HiSeq 2000 was employed. The public reads were reanalyzed by TCRdb: fastp trimming at Q25, MiXCR alignment, in-frame beta chains only. Each CDR3 protein gets just one entry, which takes the most common genes and DNA from the rows behind it. In all, the sample holds roughly 750,000 distinct CDR3 sequences, and 21% of those were seen once. The ten top clones hold 4% to 4.5% of the sample. The sample also formed part of further work on T cells expressing NK-cell markers.

The sample was PBMCs. Every receptor here comes from a woman aged 18-30 years in good health.

This clonotype turned up a few times. In DNA, the CDR3 is TGCGCCAGCAGCTTGAGTCGAGCGGGGGGGTACAATGAGCAGTTCTTC. This translates into CASSLSRAGGYNEQFF. The chain recombines TRBV5-1 with TRBJ2-1, with 10 nucleotides matching TRBD2. J gave up 4 bases and V 1 base, and 5 bases lay outside the gene matches. Germline-derived CDR1 and CDR2 are SGHRS and YFSETQ. The CDR3 consists of 16 residues.

This clonotype has only a few counts. J is TRBJ2-1 and V is TRBV5-1, with 8 positions matching TRBD2. This CDR3 region has 16 residues. Germline-derived CDR1 and CDR2 are SGHRS and YFSETQ. V was clipped by 2 bases and J by 6 bases; unmatched bases: 10. CDR3 DNA: TGCGCCAGCAGCTTTTCTGCAGCGGGAGACTTCAATGAGCAGTTCTTC. It codes for CASSFSAAGDFNEQFF.

The rearrangement uses TRBV2 and TRBJ2-5; a weak D match, TRBD2 (6 bases). In germline, CDR1 is SNHLY, CDR2 FYNNEI. Deletions cut 6 bases from V and 4 bases from J, with 9 bases between. The CDR3 covers 12 residues. The CDR3 DNA sequence: TGTGCCAGCAGAATGGGGGGAGAGACCCAGTACTTC. Its protein is CASRMGGETQYF. Looking up the rest from reference TRBV2 and TRBJ2-5 gives the full variable domain: EPEVTQTPSHQVTQMGQEVILRCVPISNHLYFYWYRQILGQKVEFLVSFYNNEISEKSEIFDDQFSVERPDGSNFTLKIRSTKLEDSAMYFCASRMGGETQYFGPGTRLLVL.

This clonotype was seen at least ten times. The chain carries TRBV10-3 and TRBJ2-7; D is perhaps TRBD2 (5 bases). Trimming left V 3 bases short and J 4 bases short, with 7 bases between. Germline V gene lookup returns CDR1 ENHRY and CDR2 SYGVKD. The CDR3 contains 12 residues. The CDR3 sequence is CAISESGYEQYF. The CDR3 DNA sequence: TGTGCCATCAGTGAATCGGGGTACGAGCAGTACTTC.

This clonotype turned up a few times. In DNA form, the CDR3 reads TGTGCCAGCTCACCACTCGGGGGTACCAATATGAACACTGAAGCTTTCTTT. Amino acids: CASSPLGGTNMNTEAFF. J is TRBJ1-1 and V is TRBV18; possibly TRBD1 for D (5 bases). The germline V gene has CDR1 KGHSH and CDR2 LQKENI. This CDR3 has 17 residues. Deletions cut 1 base from V and 0 bases from J, with 15 bases between.

The genes are TRBV7-9 and TRBJ2-5; TRBD1 is a possible D gene (6 bases). This CDR3 is built from 14 residues. Between the trimmed V and J ends, which lost 5 bases and 3 bases, there was a span of 13 bases. CDR1 is SEHNR, CDR2 FQNEAQ, per germline (reference sequence). The CDR3 bases are TGTGCCAGCAGCCACCCCGGGACAAAAGAGACCCAGTACTTC. The encoded protein is CASSHPGTKETQYF. Combining the CDR3 with reference TRBV7-9 and TRBJ2-5 gives the whole variable domain DTGVSQNPRHKITKRGQNVTFRCDPISEHNRLYWYRQTLGQGPEFLTYFQNEAQLEKSRLLSDRFSAERPKGSFSTLEIQRTEQGDSAMYLCASSHPGTKETQYFGPGTRLLVL.

This rearrangement joins TRBV6-1 to TRBJ2-7; 7 nucleotides agree with TRBD2. V dropped 2 bases and J dropped 6; count of bases not matched to a gene: 7. Germline V CDR1 and CDR2: MNHNS, SASEGT. The CDR3 extends over 14 amino acids. CDR3 residues: CASSEKSGAREQYF. In DNA form, the CDR3 reads TGTGCCAGCAGTGAAAAGAGCGGGGCCCGCGAGCAGTACTTC.

In this sample, this clonotype turned up a few times. The chain carries TRBV20-1 and TRBJ2-2; 13 nucleotides agree with TRBD2. Germline trimming cut 5 bases from V and 5 bases from J; bases unmatched to any gene: 5. Germline CDR1 is DFQATT and CDR2 is SNEGSKA (reference sequence). The CDR3 spans 15 residues. CDR3 coding DNA: TGCAGTGCTTCGGGACTAGCGGGACCTACCGGGGAGCTGTTTTTT. It is translated as CSASGLAGPTGELFF.

This clonotype was counted at least ten times. The V and J genes are TRBV6-2 or TRBV6-3 and TRBJ2-1; D unclear. V was shortened by 2 bases and J by 7 bases, with 6 bases between the two germline ends. From germline, CDR1 is MNHEY and CDR2 SVGEGT. This CDR3 spans 12 amino acids. CDR3 amino acids: CASSYARNEQFF. CDR3 DNA sequence: TGTGCCAGCAGTTACGCGCGGAATGAGCAGTTCTTC.

About this clonotype itself: Because it lacks the conserved phenylalanine or tryptophan at the end, this CDR3 is likely a read error. The DNA is left out, because the CDR3 cannot be placed on it with certainty; the CDR3 is given as TCRdb lists it. The gene calls are TRBV2 and TRBJ2-3; TRBD1, the table's D call, lacks a check against the DNA. The CDR3 extends over 11 residues, inclusive of both ends. The germline V gene encodes CDR1 SNHLY and CDR2 FYNNEI. Here the CDR3 reads CASSEAPPRLV.

The V gene is TRBV7-9, the J gene TRBJ2-1, with D hard to call. The CDR3 contains 14 residues. CDR1 is SEHNR and CDR2 is FQNEAQ in the germline V gene (reference sequence). The V end lost 6 bases, the J end lost 0 bases, and 9 bases lay between the germline ends. CDR3 sequence: CASRSEHSYNEQFF. For the CDR3, the DNA is TGTGCCAGCAGGAGCGAACACTCCTACAATGAGCAGTTCTTC.

The rearrangement uses TRBV20-1 and TRBJ2-5, with 7 bases lining up with TRBD1. V shed 1 base, J shed 2 bases, and the junction held 7 bases outside the gene matches. Germline CDR1 and CDR2: DFQATT and SNEGSKA (reference sequence). This CDR3 is built from 15 residues. CDR3 in amino acids: CSARVTPGQQETQYF. As DNA, the CDR3 is TGCAGTGCTAGAGTGACGCCGGGACAGCAAGAGACCCAGTACTTC.

This clonotype came up a few times. J is TRBJ2-5 and V is TRBV15; D may be TRBD1 or TRBD2 (6 bases each). V lost 5 bases, J lost 4 bases, and 17 bases lay in between. Looked up from germline, CDR1 is LNHNV and CDR2 is YYDKDF (reference sequence). The CDR3 is made up of 15 amino acids. CDR3 residues: CATSDPRGPGETQYF. The CDR3 DNA is TGTGCCACCAGCGACCCCCGGGGGCCGGGAGAGACCCAGTACTTC. Drawing the rest from reference TRBV15 and TRBJ2-5, the complete variable domain is DAMVIQNPRYQVTQFGKPVTLSCSQTLNHNVMYWYQQKSSQAPKLLFHYYDKDFNNEADTPDNFQSRRPNTSFCFLDIRSPGLGDTAMYLCATSDPRGPGETQYFGPGTRLLVL.

The gene calls are TRBV3-1 and TRBJ2-2, with D tentatively TRBD2 (6 bases). Looked up from germline, CDR1 is LGHDT and CDR2 is YNNKEL (reference sequence). The CDR3 consists of 13 residues. V was trimmed by 10 bases and J by 6 bases, leaving 15 bases between them. Here the CDR3 DNA reads TGTGCCACAACCGGGACTTTCTCCGGGGAGCTGTTTTTT. This codes for CATTGTFSGELFF.

The chain is built from TRBV20-1 and TRBJ2-3; D perhaps matches TRBD2 (6 bases). The CDR3 sequence is 13 residues long. Germline V lookup: CDR1 DFQATT, CDR2 SNEGSKA (reference sequence). Between the trimmed V and J ends, which lost 6 bases and 7 bases, there was a span of 17 bases. CDR3 in DNA: TGCAGTGCCGCTGGACTGGGGGGAAATACGCAGTATTTT. This translates into CSAAGLGGNTQYF.

This clonotype has ten or more counts. The V call is TRBV20-1, the J call TRBJ1-1; D remains unclear. Per the germline V gene, CDR1 is DFQATT and CDR2 is SNEGSKA (reference sequence). The CDR3 extends over 14 amino acids. V was pared by 6 bases and J by 1 base, with 15 bases between. In DNA, the CDR3 is TGCAGTGCGCAACGAATGGAAACGAACACTGAAGCTTTCTTT. Its translation is CSAQRMETNTEAFF.

This clonotype came up a few times. The rearrangement joins TRBV20-1 to TRBJ2-7, with D tentatively TRBD2 (6 bases). Looked up from germline, CDR1 is DFQATT and CDR2 is SNEGSKA (reference sequence). Trimming pared 0 bases from V and 2 bases from J, leaving 14 bases between. This CDR3 spans 15 amino acids. CDR3 in DNA: TGCAGTGCTAGAGATCTGGCGGGACCAACCTACGAGCAGTACTTC. Amino acid sequence: CSARDLAGPTYEQYF.

This clonotype has at least ten counts. The germline gene is not matched at one end of the junction; a read error may be the cause. The chain couples TRBV5-1 to TRBJ2-5; tentatively, D is TRBD2 (5 bases). Germline V gives CDR1 SGHRS, CDR2 YFSETQ. CDR3 length: 13 residues. CDR3 DNA sequence: TGTGCCAGCAGCTTACCCGGGGAGGAGACCCAGTACTTC. Protein sequence: CASSLPGEETQYF.

The rearrangement uses TRBV3-1 and TRBJ1-1, with 8 bases identical to TRBD1. CDR1 and CDR2 (germline): LGHDT, YNNKEL (reference sequence). The V and J ends lost 2 bases and 4 bases, in that order; junction bases with no gene match: 3. The CDR3 loop spans 14 amino acids. The CDR3 DNA reads TGTGCCAGCAGCCAACAGGGACAGGCCACTGAAGCTTTCTTT. Translated, it gives CASSQQGQATEAFF.

The J gene is TRBJ2-1, the V gene TRBV15, with TRBD2 matching 13 bases. The length of the CDR3 is 18 residues. The J segment lost 8 bases and the V segment lost 1 base, leaving 11 bases of the junction unmatched. CDR1 and CDR2 (germline): LNHNV, YYDKDF (reference sequence). The CDR3 here is CATSRGGNPGLAGYEQFF. The CDR3 DNA sequence: TGTGCCACCAGCAGAGGAGGGAATCCGGGACTAGCGGGATATGAGCAGTTCTTC.

This clonotype was detected a few times. The chain recombines TRBV20-1 with TRBJ2-3, with D possibly matching TRBD2 (6 bases). CDR3 length: 13 residues. The germline V gene encodes CDR1 DFQATT and CDR2 SNEGSKA (reference sequence). The germline V and J ends were trimmed by 5 bases and 0 bases, with 9 bases remaining between them. This CDR3 is CSAPEGSTDTQYF. The CDR3 DNA is TGCAGTGCTCCGGAGGGGAGCACAGATACGCAGTATTTT.

V usage is TRBV30 and J usage is TRBJ2-1; the match to TRBD2 covers 9 bases. After removal of 4 bases from V and 3 bases from J, the junction contained 10 bases not matched to a gene. Germline CDR1 and CDR2: GTSNPN and SVGIG (reference sequence). This CDR3 spans 16 amino acids. As DNA, the CDR3 is TGTGCCTGGAAATCCCTGCGGGAGGGGAGCTACAATGAGCAGTTCTTC. Encoded protein: CAWKSLREGSYNEQFF.

This clonotype has only a few counts. The chain employs TRBV10-3 and TRBJ2-1, with 9 positions matching TRBD1. The CDR3 covers 13 residues. CDR1 ENHRY and CDR2 SYGVKD come from the germline V gene. Trimming cost V 10 bases and J 6 bases; bases outside gene matches: 7. This chain's CDR3 is CATVTGGGNEQFF. CDR3 DNA: TGTGCCACGGTGACAGGGGGAGGCAATGAGCAGTTCTTC.

The chain employs TRBV19 and TRBJ2-1, with TRBD2 matching 10 bases. This CDR3 comprises 16 residues. With 3 bases clipped from V and 10 bases from J, the junction kept 12 bases outside the gene matches. Germline V lookup: CDR1 LNHDA, CDR2 SQIVND (reference sequence). CDR3 amino acids: CASSIFGLAGEYEQFF. The CDR3, as DNA: TGTGCCAGTAGTATCTTCGGGCTAGCGGGAGAATACGAGCAGTTCTTC.

This clonotype has a handful of counts. The chain links TRBV20-1 to TRBJ2-7; 8 nucleotides align to TRBD1. There are 15 residues in the CDR3. Germline CDR1 DFQATT, CDR2 SNEGSKA (reference sequence). V lost 1 base and J lost 2; bases outside the gene matches: 7. CDR3 in amino acids: CSARAPGTGTYEQYF. CDR3 DNA: TGCAGTGCTAGAGCCCCCGGGACAGGCACCTACGAGCAGTACTTC.

This clonotype was seen a few times. This chain links TRBV3-1 with TRBJ2-3; 9 bases match TRBD1. The CDR3 runs 17 residues. V trimming: 0 bases; J trimming: 5 bases; junction bases outside the gene matches: 9. CDR1 and CDR2 from the germline V gene are LGHDT and YNNKEL (reference sequence). The CDR3 spells CASSQDIGDRDQDTQYF. CDR3 DNA sequence: TGTGCCAGCAGCCAAGATATAGGGGACAGGGATCAAGATACGCAGTATTTT.

V and J are TRBV19 and TRBJ2-7, with 7 positions matching TRBD2. Germline V gene data show CDR1 as LNHDA and CDR2 as SQIVND (reference sequence). The CDR3 consists of 15 residues. The V and J ends lost 4 bases and 0 bases, in that order; junction bases with no gene match: 6. The CDR3 nucleotides read TGTGCCAGTAGTAAATCTGGGACTAACTCCTACGAGCAGTACTTC. Translation gives CASSKSGTNSYEQYF.

The table lists this clonotype with a count of one. The chain carries TRBV12-3 or TRBV12-4 and TRBJ2-3; possible D gene TRBD2, 6 bases. CDR3 size: 15 residues. V shed 7 bases and J shed 1 base, with 15 bases lying between them. The CDR3 region has the DNA TGTGCCAGCACCTCTGGGTGGGGGGGCACAGATACGCAGTATTTT. Protein product: CASTSGWGGTDTQYF.

J is TRBJ1-4 and V is TRBV5-1, with 9 bases identical to TRBD1. V shed 2 bases and J 8 bases; nucleotides not matched to a gene: 7. The CDR3 is made up of 15 amino acids. CDR1 SGHRS and CDR2 YFSETQ come from the germline V gene. CDR3 amino acids: CASSLLPTGGEKLFF. Here the CDR3 DNA reads TGCGCCAGCAGCTTACTCCCGACAGGGGGGGAAAAACTGTTTTTT.

V gene TRBV7-2 combines with J gene TRBJ2-3; D not resolved. The ends were cut back, 5 bases at V and 6 bases at J, with 12 bases in the middle. The CDR3 has 13 residues. Looked up from germline, CDR1 is SGHTA and CDR2 is FQGNSA. The CDR3 sequence is CASSTELLDTQYF. The CDR3 DNA is TGTGCCAGCAGCACAGAACTTCTGGATACGCAGTATTTT.

This clonotype has only a few counts. The chain joins TRBV28 to TRBJ2-1; TRBD2 agrees at 13 bases. CDR1 MDHEN and CDR2 SYDVKM come from the germline V gene. The trim removed 5 bases at V and 8 bases at J, leaving 6 bases unmatched. The CDR3 is 15 residues long. The CDR3 DNA reads TGTGCCAGCAGTCCCGGACTAGCGGGAGACGATGAGCAGTTCTTC. This translates into CASSPGLAGDDEQFF.

This clonotype was observed a handful of times. The rearrangement joins TRBV7-9 to TRBJ2-2, with TRBD1 matching 9 bases. This CDR3 contains 15 residues. Germline loops: CDR1 SEHNR, CDR2 FQNEAQ (reference sequence). The V and J ends lost 5 bases and 5 bases, in that order; junction bases with no gene match: 6. Written as DNA, the CDR3 is TGTGCCAGCAGCCGGGACAGGGAAGTAACCGGGGAGCTGTTTTTT. Translating it yields CASSRDREVTGELFF.